These 21 T cell receptor beta chains originate from one sample sequenced in a study of blood T cells in healthy people across ages. PCR was performed a second time for about 6 to 12 cycles using a sample-barcoded 5' primer and a J-beta primer mix. In TCRdb, the 5' RACE reads were re-called with MiXCR into one record per CDR3 protein. Of 1.5 million to 2 million distinct CDR3 sequences listed, approximately 32% are singletons. The sequenced sample consisted of blood. Receptors were obtained from a woman between 25 and 40 years old in good health.

The V call is TRBV6-1, the J call TRBJ2-1, with D uncertain. The germline V gene encodes CDR1 MNHNS and CDR2 SASEGT. CDR3 length equals 13 residues. Trimming took 8 bases from V and 0 from J, leaving 8 bases between them. As DNA, the CDR3 is TGTGCCAGCGCGGCTTACTCCTACAATGAGCAGTTCTTC. It codes for CASAAYSYNEQFF.

This clonotype was seen only a few times. CDR3 bases: TGCAGCGCCGCAGGCTCTTCAAGCTCCTACGAGCAGTACTTC. This encodes CSAAGSSSSYEQYF. The rearrangement uses TRBV29-1 and TRBJ2-7, with D uncertain. Germline V gene data show CDR1 as SQVTM and CDR2 as ANQGSEA. Trimming took off 7 bases at V and 0 bases at J, with 16 bases between the two ends. This CDR3 contains 14 residues.

This clonotype appeared a few times. This rearrangement joins TRBV6-2 or TRBV6-3 to TRBJ2-7; 8 bases map to TRBD2. The CDR3 spans 15 residues. V was pared by 2 bases and J by 5 bases, with 8 bases of the junction left unmatched. Germline V gene data show CDR1 as MNHEY and CDR2 as SVGEGT. CDR3 DNA: TGTGCCAGCAGTTACGGAGCGGGAGTCTTCAACGAGCAGTACTTC. Protein: CASSYGAGVFNEQYF.

This chain links TRBV4-1 with TRBJ2-1; 9 nucleotides match TRBD1. From germline, CDR1 is MGHRA and CDR2 YSYEKL. The V segment lost 4 bases and the J segment 6 bases; nucleotides outside the gene matches: 7. This CDR3 comprises 15 residues. Written as DNA, the CDR3 is TGCGCCAGCAGCCCGACAGGGGGAGTCATCAATGAGCAGTTCTTC. It encodes CASSPTGGVINEQFF.

This clonotype occurred a few times. The CDR3 sequence: CSVEVGTSLTQYF. CDR3 in DNA: TGCAGCGTTGAAGTAGGGACATCGCTAACCCAGTACTTC. This rearrangement joins TRBV29-1 to TRBJ2-5; possibly TRBD1 for D (6 bases). CDR1 and CDR2 (germline): SQVTM, ANQGSEA. CDR3 length equals 13 residues. The V gene lost 1 base and the J gene lost 8 bases, with 14 bases spanning the gap.

The gene calls are TRBV10-3 and TRBJ1-2; TRBD1 matches at 7 bases. The V and J ends lost 5 bases and 8 bases, in that order; junction bases with no gene match: 14. Germline CDR1 is ENHRY and CDR2 is SYGVKD. This CDR3 is built from 15 residues. CDR3 nucleotides: TGTGCCATCAGTTCTCCCGGGACAGATTCTAGAGGCTACACCTTC. This codes for CAISSPGTDSRGYTF.

V usage is TRBV6-6 and J usage is TRBJ1-2, with a possible D match to TRBD1 (6 bases). Germline V gene data show CDR1 as MNHNY and CDR2 as SVGAGI (reference sequence). With 7 bases removed from V and 3 bases from J, the gap between germline ends came to 18 bases. The CDR3 consists of 15 residues. The CDR3 loop reads CASTTTWTADYGYTF. In DNA form, the CDR3 reads TGTGCCAGCACTACGACTTGGACAGCGGACTATGGCTACACCTTC.

The rearrangement uses TRBV4-1 and TRBJ2-1; 14 bases are a match to TRBD2. The V gene's germline CDR1 is MGHRA and CDR2 YSYEKL. This CDR3 has 20 residues. V gave up 0 bases and J gave up 9 bases; unmatched junction bases: 16. This CDR3 is CASSQEYVTSGRGEYIEQFF. For the CDR3, the DNA is TGCGCCAGCAGCCAAGAGTATGTGACTAGCGGGAGGGGGGAGTATATTGAGCAGTTCTTC.

This chain joins TRBV28 and TRBJ1-2, with D perhaps TRBD1 (6 bases). CDR3 length: 13 residues. The V and J ends lost 6 bases and 3 bases respectively, with 11 bases between them. Per the germline V gene, CDR1 is MDHEN and CDR2 is SYDVKM. CDR3 coding DNA: TGTGCCAGCAGACAAGCAGGGGACTATGGCTACACCTTC. It specifies CASRQAGDYGYTF.

The chain is built from TRBV6-1 and TRBJ2-1; TRBD2 matches at 10 bases. Germline V gives CDR1 MNHNS, CDR2 SASEGT. CDR3 size: 15 residues. J lost 6 bases, V lost 3 bases, and 5 bases had no gene match. The CDR3 DNA follows: TGTGCCAGCAGTGATAGCGGGGGGCCGACCAATGAGCAGTTCTTC. Encoded protein: CASSDSGGPTNEQFF.

This clonotype was seen more than once but under ten times. This rearrangement joins TRBV28 to TRBJ1-5; no firm D call. This CDR3 spans 14 amino acids. Germline V gene sequence: CDR1 MDHEN, CDR2 SYDVKM. Trimming took 7 bases from V and 0 from J, leaving 10 bases between them. The CDR3 here is CASKTAYSNQPQHF. In DNA form, the CDR3 reads TGTGCCAGCAAAACGGCTTATAGCAATCAGCCCCAGCATTTT.

Turning to this clonotype: One end of the junction fails to match germline, which may point to a read error. In nucleotides, the CDR3 is TGTGCCAGCAGCTTAGAGACGGCTGGCGGGGGAAACTACGAGCGGTACTTC. Translating gives CASSLETAGGGNYERYF. The V gene is TRBV11-2, the J gene TRBJ2-7; the match to TRBD2 covers 7 bases. CDR1 and CDR2 (germline): SGHAT, FQNNGV. The CDR3 sequence is 17 residues long.

This chain joins TRBV28 and TRBJ2-1; TRBD2 might be the D (6 bases). Per the germline V gene, CDR1 is MDHEN and CDR2 is SYDVKM. The CDR3 runs 18 residues. The ends were cut back, 6 bases at V and 3 bases at J, with 24 bases in the middle. Written as DNA, the CDR3 is TGTGCCAGCAGCCCAACCTCCGAGACTAGGGCCCTCTACAATGAGCAGTTCTTC. Amino acids: CASSPTSETRALYNEQFF.

Only a few counts were recorded for this clonotype. The J gene is TRBJ2-3, the V gene TRBV3-1; tentatively, D is TRBD2 (6 bases). Trimming removed 0 bases at V and 3 bases at J, with 13 bases between. The V gene's germline CDR1 is LGHDT and CDR2 YNNKEL (reference sequence). The CDR3 runs to 16 residues. The CDR3 protein is CASSQDLRGRTDTQYF. CDR3 bases: TGTGCCAGCAGCCAAGATCTCCGGGGGAGAACAGATACGCAGTATTTT.

This clonotype was recorded once. The J gene is TRBJ2-1, the V gene TRBV7-7; D gene unclear. This CDR3 comprises 15 residues. Trimming removed 5 bases from V and 0 bases from J, with 11 bases in between. Germline CDR1 and CDR2: SSHAT and FNYEAQ (reference sequence). DNA for the CDR3: TGTGCCAGCAGCGCCACTATGAGCTCCTACAATGAGCAGTTCTTC. Translation: CASSATMSSYNEQFF.

The V and J genes are TRBV1 and TRBJ2-3; TRBD2 was called by the table and not checked on the DNA. TRBV1 is shown as a pseudogene. The length of the CDR3 is 17 residues. Here the CDR3 reads CTSSRKIAGLATDTQYF. CDR3 DNA sequence: TGCACCAGCAGCCGCAAGATAGCGGGCCTTGCCACAGATACGCAGTATTTT.

With respect to this clonotype: A read error may account for a junction end that differs from germline. V gene TRBV29-1 combines with J gene TRBJ1-2; 7 bases map to TRBD1. The CDR3 runs 12 residues. Germline V lookup: CDR1 SQVTM, CDR2 ANQGSEA. The CDR3 DNA reads as TGCAACGTTGACCCAGGGGGCTATGGCTACACCTTC. It yields the protein CNVDPGGYGYTF.

This rearrangement joins TRBV2 to TRBJ2-1, with D perhaps given as TRBD1 or TRBD2 (5 bases each). Per the germline V gene, CDR1 is SNHLY and CDR2 is FYNNEI. V was clipped by 8 bases and J by 9 bases, with 20 bases between them. The CDR3 runs 14 residues. CDR3 sequence (DNA): TGTGCCAGCGCCCGGGACCCACAAACCAGTGAGCAGTTCTTC. Protein product: CASARDPQTSEQFF.

This clonotype occurred many times. The J gene is TRBJ2-7, the V gene TRBV20-1, with TRBD1 matching over 8 bases. The V gene's germline CDR1 is DFQATT and CDR2 SNEGSKA (reference sequence). The CDR3 length is 15 residues. J gave up 2 bases and V 0 bases, and 6 bases lay outside the gene matches. The CDR3 bases are TGCAGTGCTAGAGATCCCCGGACAGGGCCCTACGAGCAGTACTTC. Amino acids: CSARDPRTGPYEQYF.

The chain uses TRBV2 and TRBJ2-1, with a tentative D call TRBD1 (6 bases). The CDR3 consists of 11 residues. From germline, CDR1 is SNHLY and CDR2 FYNNEI. V dropped 10 bases and J dropped 6 bases, with 10 bases sitting between them. This CDR3 is CAIETGNEQFF. The CDR3 DNA reads TGTGCCATCGAGACAGGCAATGAGCAGTTCTTC.

The V gene is TRBV6-1, the J gene TRBJ2-1; 8 nucleotides line up with TRBD2. V lost 5 bases and J lost 14; bases outside the gene matches: 17. CDR3 length: 15 amino acids. Germline CDR1 and CDR2: MNHNS and SASEGT. For the CDR3, the DNA is TGTGCCAGCAGTCTTCCGACTAGCGCAGAGTCGGAGGAGTTCTTC. It encodes CASSLPTSAESEEFF.